One sample yielded the 29 T cell receptor beta chains listed below, sequenced in a study of blood T cell repertoires in COVID-19. Only in-frame clones appear in the TCRdb table, and some are missing; sequencing was by immunoSEQ multiplex PCR. Of roughly 200,000 clones listed, 84% are singletons. Sequencing was done on a sample of PBMCs or T cells enriched from blood (not recorded which). The receptors here all came from a woman between 25 and 40 years old who had been exposed to COVID-19.

The chain has TRBV10-3 and TRBJ2-3, with 11 nucleotides matching TRBD1. The V segment lost 2 bases and the J segment 4 bases; nucleotides outside the gene matches: 2. Germline CDR1 and CDR2: ENHRY and SYGVKD. This CDR3 spans 15 amino acids. This CDR3 reads CAISEGTGGSDTQYF. For the CDR3, the DNA is TGTGCCATCAGTGAGGGGACAGGGGGGTCAGATACGCAGTATTTT.

V and J are TRBV25-1 and TRBJ2-7; D is possibly TRBD1 (6 bases). The CDR3 spans 14 residues. The germline V gene has CDR1 MGHDK and CDR2 SYGVNS. The germline V and J ends were trimmed by 3 bases and 1 base, with 10 bases remaining between them. CDR3 region: CASSDGTTSYEQYF. The CDR3 bases are TGTGCCAGCAGTGATGGGACAACATCCTACGAGCAGTACTTC.

The gene calls are TRBV5-4 and TRBJ1-1; maybe TRBD1 (5 bases). Looked up from germline, CDR1 is SGHNT and CDR2 is YYREEE (reference sequence). The CDR3 is 14 residues long. Trimming stripped 1 base from V and 0 bases from J, with 7 bases between. DNA for the CDR3: TGTGCCAGCAGCTTGAAGGGGCTGAACACTGAAGCTTTCTTT. Amino acid sequence: CASSLKGLNTEAFF.

The gene calls are TRBV5-1 and TRBJ2-7, with 13 nucleotides matching TRBD2. The CDR3 consists of 17 residues. Germline values: CDR1 SGHRS, CDR2 YFSETQ. The V and J ends lost 1 base and 0 bases, in that order; junction bases with no gene match: 4. The DNA of the CDR3 is TGCGCCAGCAGCTTGACTAGCGGGGGGGAAAGCTCCTACGAGCAGTACTTC. It is translated as CASSLTSGGESSYEQYF.

The CDR3 coding sequence is TGTGCCAGCTCTCAGGGTCTACAGGGGGCGTCCACTGAAGCTTTCTTT. The encoded protein is CASSQGLQGASTEAFF. V gene TRBV18 combines with J gene TRBJ1-1; 9 bases map to TRBD1. This CDR3 has 16 amino acids. Germline V gene data show CDR1 as KGHSH and CDR2 as LQKENI. The V segment lost 6 bases and the J segment 4 bases; nucleotides outside the gene matches: 12.

The CDR3 region is CSALFWLGGFYEQYF. The DNA of the CDR3 is TGCAGCGCGTTATTTTGGCTGGGGGGTTTTTACGAGCAGTACTTC. This sequence joins TRBV29-1 and TRBJ2-7; the D gene is possibly TRBD2 (6 bases). Germline V CDR1 and CDR2: SQVTM, ANQGSEA. V lost 7 bases and J lost 4, with 23 bases in between. This CDR3 comprises 15 residues.

This clone has a handful of counts. The chain has TRBV29-1 and TRBJ2-1; D is possibly TRBD1 (6 bases). Between the trimmed V and J ends, which lost 6 bases and 14 bases, there was a span of 20 bases. Germline CDR1 is SQVTM and CDR2 is ANQGSEA. CDR3 length: 12 amino acids. CDR3 bases: TGCAGCGTGGGTCAGGCCCAGGGGTTGGAGTTCTTC. Translation: CSVGQAQGLEFF.

J is TRBJ2-4 and V is TRBV3-1 (or the pseudogene TRBV3-2), with D possibly TRBD2 on 6 matching bases. The germline V gene has CDR1 LGHDT and CDR2 YNNKEL (reference sequence). Trimming cost V 5 bases and J 6 bases, with 8 bases left between them. The CDR3 has 12 amino acids. The CDR3 nucleotides read TGTGCCAGCAGCGGGGACTTAAACATTCAGTACTTC. It encodes CASSGDLNIQYF.

The rearrangement uses TRBV9 and TRBJ1-2, with a weak D call TRBD1 (5 bases). Germline V lookup: CDR1 SGDLS, CDR2 YYNGEE. The CDR3 loop spans 13 amino acids. With 3 bases removed from V and 5 bases from J, the gap between germline ends came to 11 bases. CDR3 in DNA: TGTGCCAGCAGCGCCGGACACAAGTATGGCTACACCTTC. Protein product: CASSAGHKYGYTF.

The chain joins TRBV9 to TRBJ1-5; D is undetermined. V was cut by 0 bases and J by 1 base, with 5 bases left in between. This CDR3 spans 14 amino acids. Germline V lookup: CDR1 SGDLS, CDR2 YYNGEE. In DNA, the CDR3 is TGTGCCAGCAGCGTAGGTGAGAGCAATCAGCCCCAGCATTTT. The encoded protein is CASSVGESNQPQHF.

The genes are TRBV2 and TRBJ1-5; 8 bases line up with TRBD1. Looked up from germline, CDR1 is SNHLY and CDR2 is FYNNEI. The CDR3 is 14 amino acids. J lost 3 bases, V lost 6 bases, and 4 bases had no gene match. The CDR3 DNA sequence: TGTGCCAGCAGGCGGACAGGGCCCAATCAGCCCCAGCATTTT. This translates into CASRRTGPNQPQHF.

This rearrangement joins TRBV27 to TRBJ2-7; D call uncertain. V was clipped by 9 bases and J by 7 bases, with 19 bases between them. CDR3 length: 13 residues. Germline CDR1 and CDR2: MNHEY and SMNVEV (reference sequence). CDR3 in amino acids: CASTSFGTVEQYF. The CDR3 DNA sequence: TGTGCCAGTACTTCGTTCGGTACAGTGGAGCAGTACTTC.

The genes are TRBV5-1 and TRBJ2-1, with TRBD2 matching over 12 bases. Trimming at V came to 0 bases and at J to 6 bases, leaving 13 bases not matched to a gene. This CDR3 region has 19 residues. Germline V gives CDR1 SGHRS, CDR2 YFSETQ. In DNA, the CDR3 is TGCGCCAGCAGCTTGGCGCCTAGCGGGGGGGCAAATTCGCGCAATGAGCAGTTCTTC. This codes for CASSLAPSGGANSRNEQFF.

The CDR3 DNA reads as TGTGCCAGCAGCCCCCCGGACACGCTCAGCACAGATACGCAGTATTTT. Translating it yields CASSPPDTLSTDTQYF. This rearrangement joins TRBV3-1 (or the pseudogene TRBV3-2) to TRBJ2-3; tentatively, D is TRBD1 (5 bases). The V and J ends lost 4 bases and 0 bases respectively, with 14 bases between them. CDR1 is LGHDT, CDR2 YNNKEL, per germline (reference sequence). CDR3 length: 16 amino acids.

The table lists this clone with a few counts. The J gene is TRBJ1-1, the V gene TRBV4-3; a weak D match, TRBD1 (5 bases). Germline loops: CDR1 LGHNA, CDR2 YSLEER. The CDR3 contains 13 residues. V lost 1 base to trimming and J lost 5 bases, with 8 bases between them. The CDR3: CASSQVKGTEAFF. The CDR3 DNA follows: TGCGCCAGCAGCCAAGTTAAGGGGACTGAAGCTTTCTTT.

The chain has TRBV7-9 and TRBJ1-3; possibly TRBD1 for D (5 bases). The CDR3 loop spans 16 amino acids. Trimming took off 5 bases at V and 0 bases at J, with 14 bases between the two ends. From germline, CDR1 is SEHNR and CDR2 FQNEAQ (reference sequence). CDR3 protein: CASSPSNRPSGNTIYF. CDR3 in DNA: TGTGCCAGCAGCCCCTCCAACAGGCCCTCTGGAAACACCATATATTTT.

The chain employs TRBV25-1 and TRBJ2-1; TRBD2 agrees at 8 bases. V shed 0 bases and J 8 bases; nucleotides not matched to a gene: 9. The length of the CDR3 is 16 residues. Germline loops: CDR1 MGHDK, CDR2 SYGVNS. CDR3 nucleotide sequence: TGTGCCAGCAGTGAATATCAGCTGGCGGGGGGCGATGAGCAGTTCTTC. It encodes CASSEYQLAGGDEQFF. Filled out from reference TRBV25-1 and TRBJ2-1, the complete variable domain reads EADIYQTPRYLVIGTGKKITLECSQTMGHDKMYWYQQDPGMELHLIHYSYGVNSTEKGDLSSESTVSRIRTEHFPLTLESARPSHTSQYLCASSEYQLAGGDEQFFGPGTRLTVL.

This chain uses TRBV4-1 with TRBJ1-5, with a weak D call TRBD1 (5 bases). Germline V gene lookup returns CDR1 MGHRA and CDR2 YSYEKL. V lost 3 bases and J lost 9, with 21 bases in between. The CDR3 runs 16 residues. Written as DNA, the CDR3 is TGCGCCAGCAGCCACCGCACGGAGGGGATGGGGACGCCCCAGCATTTT. It codes for CASSHRTEGMGTPQHF.

This rearrangement joins TRBV11-2 to TRBJ2-7, with 7 bases fitting TRBD1. V shed 5 bases, J shed 3 bases, and the junction held 1 base outside the gene matches. The CDR3 is 12 amino acids. From germline, CDR1 is SGHAT and CDR2 FQNNGV. Here the CDR3 reads CASSRDSYEQYF. The DNA for the CDR3 is TGTGCCAGCAGCCGGGACAGCTACGAGCAGTACTTC.

The chain carries TRBV10-1 and TRBJ1-6, with D possibly being TRBD1 (6 bases). The CDR3 consists of 14 residues. V gave up 5 bases and J gave up 7 bases, with 12 bases separating them. The germline V gene has CDR1 WNHNN and CDR2 SYGVQD (reference sequence). The CDR3 DNA reads TGCGCCAGCAGTTTAACAGGGCTAAATTCACCCCTCCACTTT. Translating gives CASSLTGLNSPLHF.

The genes are TRBV30 and TRBJ2-1; possibly TRBD2 for D (5 bases). Trimming shortened V by 5 bases and J by 0 bases, and 20 bases separated the two germline ends. Germline V gene lookup returns CDR1 GTSNPN and CDR2 SVGIG (reference sequence). The CDR3 has 17 residues. The CDR3 DNA reads TGTGCCTGGGACCCGGGCCGACTGGGGAGCTCCTACAATGAGCAGTTCTTC. Residues: CAWDPGRLGSSYNEQFF.

This chain links TRBV7-2 with TRBJ1-1, with D perhaps TRBD1 (5 bases). V lost 5 bases to trimming and J lost 5 bases, with 15 bases between them. The CDR3 consists of 14 residues. CDR1 and CDR2 from the germline V gene are SGHTA and FQGNSA. Written as DNA, the CDR3 is TGTGCCAGCAGCGGGGGAGGATTCGGTACTGAAGCTTTCTTT. Its translation is CASSGGGFGTEAFF.

A note on this clone: The CDR3 does not close with the conserved phenylalanine or tryptophan, likely indicating a read error. The DNA is left out, because the CDR3 cannot be placed on it with certainty; the CDR3 is given as TCRdb lists it. The CDR3 reads CSAIPTGVAI. The chain links TRBV20-1 to TRBJ1-2; the D call of TRBD1 is as the table states it, not checked on the DNA. Germline V lookup: CDR1 DFQATT, CDR2 SNEGSKA (reference sequence). Both ends counted, the CDR3 spans 10 residues.

The chain uses TRBV5-1 and TRBJ2-2; 9 bases align to TRBD1. The trim removed 7 bases at V and 1 base at J, leaving 5 bases unmatched. This CDR3 is built from 15 residues. Germline CDR1 reads SGHRS; CDR2 reads YFSETQ. In nucleotides, the CDR3 is TGCGCCAGCGGACGACAGGGGGTGAACACCGGGGAGCTGTTTTTT. Translating it yields CASGRQGVNTGELFF. The variable domain in full, with the rest retrieved from reference TRBV5-1 and TRBJ2-2, is KAGVTQTPRYLIKTRGQQVTLSCSPISGHRSVSWYQQTPGQGLQFLFEYFSETQRNKGNFPGRFSGRQFSNSRSEMNVSTLELGDSALYLCASGRQGVNTGELFFGEGSRLTVL.

V is TRBV29-1 and J is TRBJ2-7, with TRBD1 as a possible D gene (6 bases). V lost 5 bases, J lost 4 bases, and 9 bases lay in between. This CDR3 has 11 amino acids. Germline V CDR1 and CDR2: SQVTM, ANQGSEA. This CDR3 reads CSVRQAYEQYF. CDR3 nucleotide sequence: TGCAGCGTTCGACAGGCTTACGAGCAGTACTTC.

The chain couples TRBV4-3 to TRBJ2-3; the D is unclear. CDR1 and CDR2 (germline): LGHNA, YSLEER. CDR3 size: 15 residues. V lost 0 bases to trimming and J lost 0 bases, with 7 bases between them. CDR3 residues: CASSQDSRSTDTQYF. CDR3 bases: TGCGCCAGCAGCCAAGATAGCCGTAGCACAGATACGCAGTATTTT.

The chain is built from TRBV16 and TRBJ1-5; D perhaps matches TRBD1 (5 bases). V lost 0 bases, J lost 6 bases, and 15 bases lay in between. Germline V CDR1 and CDR2: KGHSY, FQNENV. There are 16 residues in the CDR3. For the CDR3, the DNA is TGTGCCAGCAGCCAATCAGGGAGGGGATCATTTCAGCCCCAGCATTTT. This gives the protein CASSQSGRGSFQPQHF.

The CDR3 loop reads CASSLSSGTDTQYF. CDR3 nucleotide sequence: TGTGCCAGCAGTTTATCTAGCGGCACAGATACGCAGTATTTT. The V and J genes are TRBV28 and TRBJ2-3; TRBD2 is a possible D gene (6 bases). The CDR3 has 14 amino acids. Germline-derived CDR1 and CDR2 are MDHEN and SYDVKM. V gave up 1 base and J gave up 1 base, with 6 bases separating them.

This clone appeared a single time. CDR3 in amino acids: CASSTRQTNYGYTF. The DNA of the CDR3 is TGTGCCAGTAGTACCCGACAGACTAACTATGGCTACACCTTC. V usage is TRBV19 and J usage is TRBJ1-2; the D gene is possibly TRBD1 (5 bases). This CDR3 has 14 residues. CDR1 is LNHDA and CDR2 is SQIVND in the germline V gene (reference sequence). Trimming removed 4 bases from V and 0 bases from J, with 9 bases in between.